This is a list of T cell receptor beta chains from one sample in a study of cytomegalovirus exposure and HLA in healthy donors. Profiled with immunoSEQ multiplex PCR; TCRdb holds only in-frame clones, not every one. In the table there are 160,000 or so clones, roughly three quarters of which are singletons. Source material: PBMCs. The receptors were gathered from a man aged 60-69 years in good health and CMV-seronegative. Both conserved end residues are part of each CDR3. Fields, in order: CDR3 length, J gene, D gene, clone size, V gene, CDR3 DNA, CDR3 protein. A D gene is named only where the DNA matches it firmly. Not every row has a clone size; where given, it reads once, few, many or a size class.

18 | TRBJ2-1 | . | few | TRBV15 | TGTGCCACCAGCGTCCCAGGTGGTAGCGAGAGCTCCTACAATGAGCAGTTCTTC | CATSVPGGSESSYNEQFF
13 | TRBJ2-7 | . | few | TRBV4-3 | TGCGCCAGCAGCCGGTTAGACTCCTACGAGCAGTACTTC | CASSRLDSYEQYF
15 | TRBJ2-1 | . | . | TRBV7-2 | TGTGCCAGCAGCCCTCCCCCACAGGGCTACAATGAGCAGTTCTTC | CASSPPPQGYNEQFF
16 | TRBJ2-2 | TRBD2 | . | TRBV5-1 | TGCGCCAGCAGCTTGGCCGGCGGGGGGGCCACCGGGGAGCTGTTTTTT | CASSLAGGGATGELFF
15 | TRBJ2-7 | . | . | TRBV29-1 | TGCAGCGTTTCCCCGCGGGGGCCTGGGGACTACGAGCAGTACTTC | CSVSPRGPGDYEQYF
14 | TRBJ1-2 | . | . | TRBV5-8 | TGTGCCAGCAGCTTTCAGGGTCCGCCCTATGGCTACACCTTC | CASSFQGPPYGYTF
14 | TRBJ1-2 | TRBD1 | once | TRBV6-5 | TGTGCCAGCGGACCGGGACAGGGGGTAAATGGCTACACCTTC | CASGPGQGVNGYTF
12 | TRBJ2-7 | . | . | TRBV7-2 | TGTGCCAGCAGCCAAAACTCCTACGAGCAGTACTTC | CASSQNSYEQYF
16 | TRBJ2-5 | TRBD2 | . | TRBV28 | TGTGCCAGCAGTTTATGGGCTAGCGGAGCCCAAGAGACCCAGTACTTC | CASSLWASGAQETQYF
14 | TRBJ1-2 | . | . | TRBV11-2 | TGTGCCAGCACCAATCGACGGGAGGGGAATGGCTACACCTTC | CASTNRREGNGYTF
15 | TRBJ2-5 | TRBD2 | . | TRBV6-6 | TGTGCCAGCGGGACTAGCGGGAGGGGGAGGGAGACCCAGTACTTC | CASGTSGRGRETQYF
14 | TRBJ2-1 | TRBD2 | . | TRBV7-2 | TGTGCCAGCAGCCGGACTAGCGGGGAGAATGAGCAGTTCTTC | CASSRTSGENEQFF
15 | TRBJ2-2 | TRBD1 | . | TRBV29-1 | TGCAGCGCCAAAGAACCGGGACAGGGGTCCGGGGAGCTGTTTTTT | CSAKEPGQGSGELFF
10 | TRBJ1-2 | . | . | TRBV20-1 | TGCAGTGCTAGAGTGGCTGGCTACACCTTC | CSARVAGYTF
13 | TRBJ2-1 | TRBD1 | once | TRBV7-9 | TGTGCCAGCAGCGCCGGGACAGACAATGAGCAGTTCTTC | CASSAGTDNEQFF
15 | TRBJ2-3 | . | once | TRBV28 | TGTGCCAGCAGGTCTCGCGGGGGACACACAGATACGCAGTATTTT | CASRSRGGHTDTQYF
14 | TRBJ2-7 | TRBD1 | . | TRBV30 | TGTGCCTGGCAACCAGACAGGGGGGTCTACGAGCAGTACTTC | CAWQPDRGVYEQYF
17 | TRBJ2-7 | TRBD2 | . | TRBV7-2 | TGTGCCAGCAGCTTAGACTCCCTAGCGGGAGGGCGCTACGAGCAGTACTTC | CASSLDSLAGGRYEQYF
15 | TRBJ2-7 | . | . | TRBV4-3 | TGCGCCAGCAGCCAAGATTCGGGGTTCGGATACGAGCAGTACTTC | CASSQDSGFGYEQYF
15 | TRBJ1-2 | TRBD1 | . | TRBV7-9 | TGTGCCAGCAGCTTCGAAGGACAGGGCAACTATGGCTACACCTTC | CASSFEGQGNYGYTF
11 | TRBJ2-7 | . | . | TRBV29-1 | TGCAGCGTTGACTCACTACGGGGGCAGTACTTC | CSVDSLRGQYF
18 | TRBJ1-5 | . | . | TRBV7-2 | TGTGCCAGCAGCTTAGACGCTTGGGCAGGGGTGAAAATTCAGCCCCAGCATTTT | CASSLDAWAGVKIQPQHF
14 | TRBJ2-1 | . | . | TRBV9 | TGTGCCAGCAGCTCCCAGACAGGCTACAATGAGCAGTTCTTC | CASSSQTGYNEQFF
15 | TRBJ1-3 | . | . | TRBV11-2 | TGTGCCAGCAGCTTAGTATCGGGACAAGGAAACACCATATATTTT | CASSLVSGQGNTIYF
17 | TRBJ2-5 | TRBD2 | . | TRBV10-1 | TGCGCCAGCAGTGAGCGGACAGCGGGAGGGCCGAGGGAGACCCAGTACTTC | CASSERTAGGPRETQYF
15 | TRBJ2-7 | TRBD2 | . | TRBV6-5 | TGTGCCAGCAGTTACTCCCGACTAGCGGCCTACGAGCAGTACTTC | CASSYSRLAAYEQYF
15 | TRBJ2-7 | TRBD2 | once | TRBV5-1 | TGCGCCAGCAGCTTCCGGGGGGGCGACTCCTACGAGCAGTACTTC | CASSFRGGDSYEQYF
16 | TRBJ2-1 | TRBD2 | . | TRBV7-8 | TGTGCCAGCAGCTTGGGACTAGCGGGCTCCTACAATGAGCAGTTCTTC | CASSLGLAGSYNEQFF
14 | TRBJ2-2 | TRBD1 | few | TRBV6-5 | TGTGCCAGCAGTGACAGGGGAGGTACCGGGGAGCTGTTTTTT | CASSDRGGTGELFF
15 | TRBJ2-1 | TRBD2 | few | TRBV7-2 | TGTGCCAGCAGCTTAGCTAGCGGGTTATACAATGAGCAGTTCTTC | CASSLASGLYNEQFF
17 | TRBJ1-6 | TRBD1 | . | TRBV6-1 | TGTGCCAGCAGTGAAGGGAGCCCAGGGGGGATAGGTTCACCCCTCCACTTT | CASSEGSPGGIGSPLHF
12 | TRBJ2-7 | TRBD1 | . | TRBV28 | TGTGCCAGCGGACAGGCCCTATACGAGCAGTACTTC | CASGQALYEQYF
14 | TRBJ1-2 | . | . | TRBV29-1 | TGCAGCGTCCAAATTTCCAGTATCTCCTATGGCTACACCTTC | CSVQISSISYGYTF
17 | TRBJ1-5 | TRBD1 | . | TRBV28 | TGTGCCAGCAGTTTAGGTGTGGGACAGGCTAGCAATCAGCCCCAGCATTTT | CASSLGVGQASNQPQHF
11 | TRBJ1-2 | . | . | TRBV28 | TGTGCCAGCAGTTTTTCCCAGGGCTACACCTTC | CASSFSQGYTF
13 | TRBJ1-1 | . | . | TRBV29-1 | TGCAGCGTGGCCTGGACAGCGAACACTGAAGCTTTCTTT | CSVAWTANTEAFF
15 | TRBJ2-7 | TRBD2 | few | TRBV7-9 | TGTGCCAGCAGCTTTGGGGCTAGCGGGATGGGCGAGCAGTACTTC | CASSFGASGMGEQYF
14 | TRBJ1-2 | . | . | TRBV6-1 | TGTGCCAGCAGTGAAGTCCCAGGCTCGGGGGGCTACACCTTC | CASSEVPGSGGYTF
15 | TRBJ2-1 | TRBD2 | . | TRBV2 | TGTGCCAGCAGTGACGACCGGGGGGGGTACAATGAGCAGTTCTTC | CASSDDRGGYNEQFF
16 | TRBJ1-2 | . | . | TRBV4-2 | TGTGCCAGCAGCCCCTGGGAGGGGGGAGCTAACTATGGCTACACCTTC | CASSPWEGGANYGYTF
13 | TRBJ2-5 | TRBD1 | . | TRBV19 | TGTGCCAGTGCAAACACAGGGGAAGAGACCCAGTACTTC | CASANTGEETQYF
13 | TRBJ1-2 | TRBD1 | few | TRBV6-1 | TGTGCCAGCAGTAGGACAGGGTTGGGCGGCTACACCTTC | CASSRTGLGGYTF
16 | TRBJ2-4 | TRBD2 | . | TRBV7-2 | TGTGCCAGCAGCTTCGGCTCAACGGGACTAGCGGGATACCTGTACTTC | CASSFGSTGLAGYLYF
16 | TRBJ1-3 | . | . | TRBV5-1 | TGCGCCAGCAGCCTCGGACAGCTTCTCTCTGGAAACACCATATATTTT | CASSLGQLLSGNTIYF
14 | TRBJ1-6 | TRBD1 | few | TRBV4-3 | TGCGCCAGCAGACGACAGGGTCGGGATTCACCCCTCCACTTT | CASRRQGRDSPLHF
15 | TRBJ1-1 | . | . | TRBV5-1 | TGCGCCAGCAGCCCGCAGGGGTTTGGGGGCACTGAAGCTTTCTTT | CASSPQGFGGTEAFF
15 | TRBJ2-7 | TRBD1 | . | TRBV7-9 | TGTGCCAGCAGCTTAGGGGACAGGTCTTCCTACGAGCAGTACTTC | CASSLGDRSSYEQYF
18 | TRBJ2-1 | TRBD2 | . | TRBV10-2 | TGCGCCAGCAGTGAGTCCCGCGGAGCGGGAGGGCCACACAATGAGCAGTTCTTC | CASSESRGAGGPHNEQFF
14 | TRBJ1-3 | . | . | TRBV30 | TGTGCCTGGAGTGTCAGGGGATCTGGAAACACCATATATTTT | CAWSVRGSGNTIYF
13 | TRBJ2-4 | . | . | TRBV19 | TGTGCCAGTATGGCCAAGGGGGGGGACATTCAGTACTTC | CASMAKGGDIQYF
15 | TRBJ2-7 | . | . | TRBV6-5 | TGTGCCAGCAGTTACTCCCACGAGTCCTCCTACGAGCAGTACTTC | CASSYSHESSYEQYF
15 | TRBJ1-1 | TRBD1 | few | TRBV28 | TGTGCCAGCAGTCCCCCCGGGACAGGGGACACTGAAGCTTTCTTT | CASSPPGTGDTEAFF
18 | TRBJ2-1 | . | . | TRBV1 | TGCACCAGCAGCCAACCTTGCGGGGGGCTTAGCTCCTACAATGAGCAGTTCTTC | CTSSQPCGGLSSYNEQFF
15 | TRBJ1-5 | TRBD1 | . | TRBV6-1 | TGTGCCAGCACCCCCCGGGACAGGGGTAGTCAGCCCCAGCATTTT | CASTPRDRGSQPQHF
15 | TRBJ2-5 | . | . | TRBV7-6 | TGTGCCAGCAGCTTAATGGGGGGTCTTCAAGAGACCCAGTACTTC | CASSLMGGLQETQYF